This T cell receptor beta chain was sequenced for a study of post-analysis software for immune sequencing data. Broader study findings: Multiple sclerosis patients had significantly lower normalized Chao1 diversity than controls. Roughly five TRBV segments, including TRBV5-6, TRBV5-1 and TRBV20-1, were more frequent in patients than controls.

The V gene's germline CDR1 is LGHNT and CDR2 FRNRAP. V lost 2 bases to trimming and J lost 8 bases, with 7 bases between them. This CDR3 region has 12 residues. The TCR beta cDNA libraries carried unique molecular identifiers. It was from approximately 0.91 to 9.4 million T cells that roughly 0.5 million cDNA molecules came. TCRdb reanalysed the PCR reads using MiXCR and keeps one entry per CDR3 protein. Of roughly 870,000 distinct CDR3 sequences in the sample, roughly half were seen once. Note on this clonotype: Antigen unknown.

Sequencing used blood. V usage is TRBV12-5 and J usage is TRBJ2-1; D possibly corresponds to TRBD1 (5 bases). The clonotype originates from a girl between 10 and 17 years old with multiple sclerosis. In nucleotides, the CDR3 is TGTGCTAGTGGTTTGAGGGGTGATGAGCAGTTCTTC. Its translation is CASGLRGDEQFF. Based on the CDR3 plus reference TRBV12-5 and TRBJ2-1, the full variable domain is DARVTQTPRHKVTEMGQEVTMRCQPILGHNTVFWYRQTMMQGLELLAYFRNRAPLDDSGMPKDRFSAEMPDATLATLKIQPSEPRDSAVYFCASGLRGDEQFFGPGTRLTVL.